The clone carrying this T cell receptor beta chain has only a few counts. This record belongs to a study of HIV-infected children after antiretroviral therapy interruption. Treatment defined: PENTA 11 planned treatment interruption arm or continuous ART arm. A 3' RACE protocol on RNA, with unique molecular identifiers, produced the TCR library. TCRdb itself ran the 3' RACE reads through MiXCR, one entry per CDR3 protein. The table shows about 89,000 distinct CDR3 sequences, with about 7% occurring only once. The germline gives CDR1 LNHDA, CDR2 SQIVND (reference sequence). The CDR3 totals 14 residues. Trimming cost V 9 bases and J 7 bases, with 19 bases left between them.

This sample comprised CD45RA+ CD4+ T cells from PBMCs, pooled from several time points, obtained from a donor given antiretroviral therapy, either interrupted or continuous. The subset is: naive CD4+ CD45RA+ CD45RO- T cells. This chain uses TRBV19 with TRBJ2-1; D may be TRBD2 (5 bases). This clonotype originated in a pool of human donors with HIV. This CDR3 is CASRRRGWMNEQFF. The DNA for the CDR3 is TGTGCCAGCAGGCGTCGCGGGTGGATGAATGAGCAGTTCTTC.